What follows are 19 T cell receptor beta chains derived from one specimen sequenced in a study of blood T cell repertoires in COVID-19. Profiling relied on immunoSEQ multiplex PCR, and the TCRdb table lists in-frame clones only, not all of them. The data contain 170,000 or so clones, over 75% of them seen just once; the ten biggest clones take up about 9.4%. The sequenced sample consisted of PBMCs or T cells enriched from blood (not recorded which). The receptors stem from a woman aged 18 to 35 who had recovered from COVID-19.

The rearrangement joins TRBV19 to TRBJ2-1; 9 bases map to TRBD1. The CDR3 covers 15 residues. V was clipped by 5 bases and J by 6 bases; unmatched bases: 8. Germline-derived CDR1 and CDR2 are LNHDA and SQIVND (reference sequence). In DNA form, the CDR3 reads TGTGCCAGTAGTCCGACATGGACAGGGGCCAATGAGCAGTTCTTC. Translating it yields CASSPTWTGANEQFF. The entire variable domain, with the rest obtained from reference TRBV19 and TRBJ2-1, is as follows: DGGITQSPKYLFRKEGQNVTLSCEQNLNHDAMYWYRQDPGQGLRLIYYSQIVNDFQKGDIAEGYSVSREKKESFPLTVTSAQKNPTAFYLCASSPTWTGANEQFFGPGTRLTVL.

The rearrangement uses TRBV4-1 and TRBJ1-3, with a possible D match to TRBD1 (6 bases). V was shortened by 0 bases and J by 8 bases, with 8 bases between the two germline ends. Germline CDR1 is MGHRA and CDR2 is YSYEKL. The CDR3 length is 13 residues. The CDR3 region is CASSQDGGDTIYF. The CDR3 DNA reads TGCGCCAGCAGCCAAGATGGGGGCGACACCATATATTTT.

This chain connects TRBV7-3 to TRBJ2-2; 8 nucleotides align to TRBD2. V shed 2 bases, J shed 3 bases, and the junction held 5 bases outside the gene matches. The length of the CDR3 is 16 residues. In germline, CDR1 is SGHTA, CDR2 FQGTGA. As DNA, the CDR3 is TGTGCCAGCAGCTTATACGGGAGGGCCGACACCGGGGAGCTGTTTTTT. As protein: CASSLYGRADTGELFF.

The chain has TRBV3-1 (or the pseudogene TRBV3-2) and TRBJ1-3, with TRBD1 matching over 7 bases. Germline assignment: CDR1 LGHDT and CDR2 YNNKEL (reference sequence). The CDR3 covers 13 residues. Trimming removed 2 bases from V and 8 bases from J; junction bases left unmatched: 3. The CDR3 loop reads CASSQNRGDTIYF. The DNA for the CDR3 is TGTGCCAGCAGCCAAAACAGGGGTGACACCATATATTTT.

Comments on this clone: The junction does not match germline at one end; this may be a read error. This chain uses TRBV6-1 with TRBJ2-5; no clear D gene. The germline gives CDR1 MNHNS, CDR2 SASEGT. This CDR3 is built from 13 residues. Here the CDR3 reads CASREVGQETQYF. The CDR3, as DNA: TGTGCCAGCAGGGAAGTGGGCCAGGAGACCCAGTACTTC.

V gene TRBV6-6 combines with J gene TRBJ1-6, with TRBD1 as a possible D gene (5 bases). The CDR3 has 15 residues. Germline CDR1 reads MNHNY; CDR2 reads SVGAGI (reference sequence). Trimming took off 6 bases at V and 8 bases at J, with 17 bases between the two ends. CDR3 region: CASSPGTTQYSPLHF. The CDR3 bases are TGTGCCAGCAGCCCGGGGACTACACAGTATTCACCCCTCCACTTT.

The J gene is TRBJ1-4, the V gene TRBV4-1; TRBD1 agrees at 11 bases. The V gene's germline CDR1 is MGHRA and CDR2 YSYEKL. The CDR3 covers 17 residues. V was pared by 0 bases and J by 11 bases, with 11 bases of the junction left unmatched. CDR3 protein: CASSQDLSGTGGSKLFF. DNA for the CDR3: TGCGCCAGCAGCCAAGATCTCTCCGGGACAGGGGGATCGAAACTGTTTTTT.

CDR3 in DNA: TGTGCCACCAGCAGAGACAGGGCCCCAGCCTACGAGCAGTACTTC. Translated, it gives CATSRDRAPAYEQYF. The V call is TRBV15, the J call TRBJ2-7; maybe TRBD1 (5 bases). Trimming pared 0 bases from V and 2 bases from J, leaving 11 bases between. This CDR3 is built from 15 residues. The germline V gene has CDR1 LNHNV and CDR2 YYDKDF (reference sequence).

V and J are TRBV14 and TRBJ1-2; weak D call: TRBD1 (5 bases). The germline CDR1 and CDR2 sequences are SGHDN and FVKESK. The CDR3 length is 13 residues. Trimming removed 2 bases from V and 8 bases from J, with 12 bases in between. The DNA for the CDR3 is TGTGCCAGCAGCCAAATACAGGCGGGAGGCTACACCTTC. This translates into CASSQIQAGGYTF.

CDR3 DNA: TGCGCCAGCAGCATCGAAGGGGGGAACACTGAAGCTTTCTTT. Translating gives CASSIEGGNTEAFF. The V call is TRBV5-1, the J call TRBJ1-1; TRBD1 might be the D (6 bases). Trimming cost V 4 bases and J 1 base, with 11 bases left between them. CDR3 size: 14 residues. Germline assignment: CDR1 SGHRS and CDR2 YFSETQ.

The V and J genes are TRBV2 and TRBJ1-5; 9 bases match TRBD1. The germline V gene encodes CDR1 SNHLY and CDR2 FYNNEI. Unmatched junction bases numbered 4, after V lost 2 bases and J lost 5 bases. This CDR3 is 15 amino acids long. In DNA form, the CDR3 reads TGTGCCAGCAGTGAACCGGGACAGGGACATCAGCCCCAGCATTTT. It codes for CASSEPGQGHQPQHF.

The genes are TRBV27 and TRBJ2-3; D remains unclear. The CDR3 has 12 amino acids. V was shortened by 2 bases and J by 4 bases, with 4 bases between the two germline ends. CDR1 and CDR2 from the germline V gene are MNHEY and SMNVEV (reference sequence). CDR3 coding DNA: TGTGCCAGCAGTTTACCTCCAGATACGCAGTATTTT. Translation: CASSLPPDTQYF.

The chain combines TRBV27 with TRBJ1-1, with no clear D. Germline-derived CDR1 and CDR2 are MNHEY and SMNVEV (reference sequence). This CDR3 has 13 amino acids. Trimming pared 2 bases from V and 9 bases from J, leaving 13 bases between. This CDR3 is CASSLNRQDKAFF. CDR3 DNA: TGTGCCAGCAGTTTAAATAGGCAGGATAAAGCTTTCTTT.

As regards this clone: Other DNA variants within this sample encode the same CDR3. The chain joins TRBV7-2 to TRBJ1-5, with TRBD1 as a possible D gene (5 bases). Trimming removed 2 bases at V and 2 bases at J, with 10 bases between. There are 15 residues in the CDR3. Germline V gene data show CDR1 as SGHTA and CDR2 as FQGNSA. The CDR3 loop is CASSLQGRGNQPQHF. For the CDR3, the DNA is TGTGCCAGCAGCTTACAGGGTAGGGGCAATCAGCCCCAGCATTTT.

The CDR3 sequence is CASSPGLASYEQYF. In DNA form, the CDR3 reads TGCGCCAGCAGCCCAGGACTAGCATCCTACGAGCAGTACTTC. V and J are TRBV4-3 and TRBJ2-7; 8 nucleotides agree with TRBD2. The CDR3 contains 14 residues. Germline-derived CDR1 and CDR2 are LGHNA and YSLEER. Trimming took 4 bases from V and 1 from J; bases not matched to a gene: 3.

CDR3: CSVAPRVPVGNQPQHF. CDR3 DNA: TGCAGCGTTGCCCCCAGGGTACCGGTGGGGAATCAGCCCCAGCATTTT. The chain is built from TRBV29-1 and TRBJ1-5, with TRBD1 as a possible D gene (5 bases). The CDR3 has 16 residues. CDR1 and CDR2 from the germline V gene are SQVTM and ANQGSEA. Trimming removed 4 bases from V and 4 bases from J, with 20 bases in between.

CDR3 in DNA: TGTGCCAGCAGCTTACCGTCGGAGGCAGTAGAAGAGACCCAGTACTTC. Translation gives CASSLPSEAVEETQYF. This chain connects TRBV7-9 to TRBJ2-5, with D maybe TRBD2 (5 bases). Germline loops: CDR1 SEHNR, CDR2 FQNEAQ (reference sequence). This CDR3 region has 16 residues. The V end was cut by 2 bases, the J end by 3 bases, with 16 bases between.

The chain recombines TRBV5-6 with TRBJ2-1, with D hard to call. Germline-derived CDR1 and CDR2 are SGHDT and YYEEEE. There are 12 residues in the CDR3. Between the trimmed V and J ends, which lost 4 bases and 4 bases, there was a span of 6 bases. The CDR3 is CASSLSYNEQFF. DNA of the CDR3: TGTGCCAGCAGCCTCTCTTACAATGAGCAGTTCTTC.

This clone is a singleton in its sample. The rearrangement uses TRBV12-3 or TRBV12-4 and TRBJ1-1; the D is unclear. Trimming left V 10 bases short and J 5 bases short, with 17 bases between. The CDR3 is 13 amino acids. CDR3 sequence: CAIPRGGETEAFF. The CDR3 DNA reads as TGTGCCATCCCAAGAGGTGGTGAGACTGAAGCTTTCTTT.